This T cell receptor beta chain stems from a study of blood T cell repertoires in COVID-19. Across the whole study: Samples of COVID-19 (acute and convalescent) were obtained from the United States, Italy and Spain. Sources were T cells, B-cell-depleted T cells, or PBMCs; the material itself was cDNA or gDNA.

Under the authors' procedure: Estimation of nucleated cell counts relied on the amplification of reference gene primers. Libraries were prepared by immunoSEQ multiplex PCR; TCRdb keeps only in-frame clonotypes and omits some of them. V and J calls and clone size are given by that table; D and trimming were obtained from the DNA. The table records roughly 120,000 clones, about 88% of them present only once. There are 15 residues in the CDR3. The germline V gene has CDR1 SEHNR and CDR2 FQNEAQ (reference sequence). Losses at the gene ends were 4 bases for V and 4 bases for J; bases not matched to a gene: 3.

Sample: peripheral blood. The chain employs TRBV7-9 and TRBJ2-1; TRBD2 aligns across 11 bases. The sequence was collected from a woman in her 70s who had recovered from COVID-19. CDR3 residues: CASSWGTSGYNEQFF. The CDR3 bases are TGTGCCAGCAGCTGGGGGACTAGCGGATACAATGAGCAGTTCTTC.